Sequencing of this T cell receptor (beta chain) was carried out in a study of blood T cell repertoires in COVID-19. Study context: Some COVID-19 samples were acute and others convalescent; all came from the United States, Italy and Spain. From T cells, B-cell-depleted T cells, or PBMCs came the material, which was cDNA or gDNA.

There are 15 residues in the CDR3. Losses at the gene ends were 4 bases for V and 6 bases for J; bases not matched to a gene: 5. Germline V gene sequence: CDR1 MDHEN, CDR2 SYDVKM. In the study's own analysis: Reference gene primers were amplified, and this amplification served to estimate nucleated cell counts. Assay used: immunoSEQ multiplex PCR; TCRdb lists only in-frame clones, some missing. Clonal size and the V and J genes are those of that table, whereas D and trimming came from the DNA. The sample gives about 140,000 clones, 85% of which show up once; roughly 2.9% is in the top ten. The rearrangement uses TRBV28 and TRBJ2-1; 11 nucleotides line up with TRBD2. The TCR comes from a man aged 45-60 years with acute or convalescent COVID-19. The specimen sequenced was peripheral blood. This CDR3 is CASSSLAGVPNEQFF. CDR3 nucleotides: TGTGCCAGCAGTTCACTAGCGGGAGTCCCCAATGAGCAGTTCTTC.